Presented here are 30 T cell receptor beta chains from one specimen sequenced in a study of T cell responses to AZD1222 COVID-19 vaccine. Profiling relied on immunoSEQ multiplex PCR, and the TCRdb table lists in-frame clones only, not all of them. Among fewer than 200,000 clones listed, roughly 92% were seen once. Sequencing was performed on peripheral blood, taken 28 days after the second AZD1222 dose. These receptors were taken from an adult who received the AZD1222 COVID-19 vaccine.

The chain employs TRBV4-2 and TRBJ2-3, with D unresolved. V lost 0 bases to trimming and J lost 2 bases, with 0 bases between them. The CDR3 consists of 12 residues. The germline V gene encodes CDR1 LGHNA and CDR2 YNFKEQ. Here the CDR3 reads CASSQDTDTQYF. The CDR3 DNA reads TGTGCCAGCAGCCAAGACACAGATACGCAGTATTTT.

This chain's CDR3 is CSADRGNEQFF. The CDR3 DNA is TGCAGCGCCGACAGGGGTAATGAGCAGTTCTTC. The V and J genes are TRBV29-1 and TRBJ2-1, with 8 bases lining up with TRBD1. The V gene end was trimmed by 7 bases and the J gene end by 7 bases; junction bases not matched to a gene: 3. The V gene's germline CDR1 is SQVTM and CDR2 ANQGSEA. The CDR3 runs 11 residues.

This clone was counted once. V is TRBV6-5 and J is TRBJ1-6; a weak D match, TRBD1 (5 bases). This CDR3 has 14 residues. Trimming took off 5 bases at V and 5 bases at J, with 10 bases between the two ends. CDR1 MNHEY and CDR2 SVGAGI come from the germline V gene. CDR3 loop: CASSLGVDNSPLHF. In DNA form, the CDR3 reads TGTGCCAGCAGTCTAGGGGTGGATAATTCACCCCTCCACTTT.

This clone was seen only once. The chain employs TRBV12-5 and TRBJ1-4; D call uncertain. The CDR3 runs to 16 residues. Trimming shortened V by 1 base and J by 3 bases, and 12 bases separated the two germline ends. Germline V gene lookup returns CDR1 LGHNT and CDR2 FRNRAP. The CDR3 is CASGLAGPDSNEKLFF. The CDR3 region has the DNA TGTGCTAGTGGTTTGGCAGGACCCGATTCTAATGAAAAACTGTTTTTT.

To note about this clone: The sample carries other DNA sequences with the same CDR3. V is TRBV6-5 and J is TRBJ2-7; D remains ambiguous. V was shortened by 2 bases and J by 0 bases, with 8 bases between the two germline ends. CDR1 is MNHEY, CDR2 SVGAGI, per germline. The CDR3 totals 14 residues. The CDR3 sequence is CASSYGAFSYEQYF. CDR3 bases: TGTGCCAGCAGTTACGGCGCCTTCTCCTACGAGCAGTACTTC.

This clone has a single count. Here the CDR3 DNA reads TGTGCCAGCAGCTTAAGGAGGGCTCAGCCCCAGCATTTT. As protein: CASSLRRAQPQHF. This chain connects TRBV7-2 to TRBJ1-5; no clear D. V was cut by 2 bases and J by 6 bases, with 8 bases left in between. This CDR3 region has 13 residues. Germline V gives CDR1 SGHTA, CDR2 FQGNSA.

The chain carries TRBV30 and TRBJ1-4; the D gene is possibly TRBD1 (5 bases). Trimming pared 0 bases from V and 8 bases from J, leaving 13 bases between. This CDR3 contains 14 residues. Germline V gene sequence: CDR1 GTSNPN, CDR2 SVGIG (reference sequence). The CDR3 protein is CAWSVGDYAEKLFF. The CDR3 DNA reads as TGTGCCTGGAGTGTAGGGGACTATGCGGAAAAACTGTTTTTT.

This CDR3 is CASSDTDGSGVNSPLHF. The CDR3 DNA follows: TGTGCCAGCAGCGATACTGATGGTTCTGGGGTTAATTCACCCCTCCACTTT. The chain joins TRBV5-6 to TRBJ1-6; D is unclear. The germline V gene has CDR1 SGHDT and CDR2 YYEEEE. Deletions cut 4 bases from V and 6 bases from J, with 20 bases between. The CDR3 length is 17 residues.

The J gene is TRBJ1-2, the V gene TRBV11-2; the D gene is possibly TRBD1 (6 bases). CDR1 is SGHAT and CDR2 is FQNNGV in the germline V gene. The length of the CDR3 is 15 residues. Trimming cost V 1 base and J 7 bases, with 16 bases left between them. The CDR3 coding sequence is TGTGCCAGCAGCTTAGTCACGTTAGGGGGGGTTGGCTACACCTTC. It codes for CASSLVTLGGVGYTF.

The chain couples TRBV15 to TRBJ2-1; D is tentatively TRBD1 or TRBD2 (6 bases each). The germline gives CDR1 LNHNV, CDR2 YYDKDF (reference sequence). V shed 5 bases and J shed 11 bases, with 16 bases lying between them. The CDR3 runs to 13 residues. The CDR3, as DNA: TGTGCCACCAGCCCGCCTAGGGGGGCGAAGCAGTTCTTC. Residues: CATSPPRGAKQFF.

The gene calls are TRBV3-1 (or the pseudogene TRBV3-2) and TRBJ1-3, with D maybe TRBD1 (5 bases). The CDR3 is 16 amino acids. CDR1 and CDR2 (germline): LGHDT, YNNKEL (reference sequence). V lost 4 bases to trimming and J lost 4 bases, with 17 bases between them. The DNA for the CDR3 is TGTGCCAGCAGCCTTTGGGGGAGGGGATCAGGAAACACCATATATTTT. It is translated as CASSLWGRGSGNTIYF.

The J gene is TRBJ2-5, the V gene TRBV11-3, with 8 bases identical to TRBD2. Per germline, CDR1 SGHNT and CDR2 YENEEA. The length of the CDR3 is 14 residues. V lost 5 bases, J lost 5 bases, and 7 bases stayed unmatched. This CDR3 is CASSPGLAGETQYF. The CDR3 bases are TGTGCCAGCAGCCCCGGACTAGCTGGTGAGACCCAGTACTTC. The entire variable domain, with the rest obtained from reference TRBV11-3 and TRBJ2-5, is as follows: EAGVVQSPRYKIIEKKQPVAFWCNPISGHNTLYWYLQNLGQGPELLIRYENEEAVDDSQLPKDRFSAERLKGVDSTLKIQPAELGDSAVYLCASSPGLAGETQYFGPGTRLLVL.

V is TRBV7-2 and J is TRBJ2-1; D tentatively fits TRBD1 or TRBD2 (5 bases each). Germline CDR1 SGHTA, CDR2 FQGNSA. The CDR3 spans 14 residues. V dropped 3 bases and J dropped 7 bases, with 13 bases sitting between them. The CDR3 DNA follows: TGTGCCAGCAGCTTTTTGCCCTGGGGGAATGAGCAGTTCTTC. This sequence encodes CASSFLPWGNEQFF.

The rearrangement links TRBV9 to TRBJ1-2, with 7 bases matching TRBD1. This CDR3 is 13 amino acids long. V shed 5 bases and J 5 bases; nucleotides not matched to a gene: 6. Germline loops: CDR1 SGDLS, CDR2 YYNGEE. The DNA for the CDR3 is TGTGCCAGCAGTCCCACAGGGGTGTATGGCTACACCTTC. Translating gives CASSPTGVYGYTF.

Of note for this clone: The same CDR3 is also encoded by other DNA sequences in this sample. V is TRBV10-2 and J is TRBJ1-5; TRBD1 agrees at 10 bases. There are 15 residues in the CDR3. Looked up from germline, CDR1 is WSHSY and CDR2 is SAAADI. The V gene end was trimmed by 1 base and the J gene end by 4 bases; junction bases not matched to a gene: 1. The CDR3 sequence is CASSEWGQGNQPQHF. In nucleotides, the CDR3 is TGCGCCAGCAGTGAGTGGGGACAGGGGAATCAGCCCCAGCATTTT.

The chain has TRBV18 and TRBJ1-1, with D hard to call. Germline CDR1 and CDR2: KGHSH and LQKENI. Deletions cut 6 bases from V and 1 base from J, with 9 bases between. This CDR3 is built from 13 residues. Here the CDR3 DNA reads TGTGCCAGCTCCCATACGGGGAACACTGAAGCTTTCTTT. Translated, it gives CASSHTGNTEAFF.

The chain has TRBV18 and TRBJ2-7; D perhaps matches TRBD2 (6 bases). V gave up 4 bases and J gave up 2 bases, with 24 bases separating them. The CDR3 runs 18 residues. The germline V gene has CDR1 KGHSH and CDR2 LQKENI. CDR3 DNA: TGTGCCAGCTCACTACGGAAATTGGGGGGTCAGGAGACCTACGAGCAGTACTTC. Its protein is CASSLRKLGGQETYEQYF.

J is TRBJ1-5 and V is TRBV29-1, with D perhaps matching TRBD1 (5 bases). Deletions cut 4 bases from V and 2 bases from J, with 15 bases between. Germline assignment: CDR1 SQVTM and CDR2 ANQGSEA. The CDR3 is 15 residues long. Here the CDR3 reads CSVAQGSIGNQPQHF. Written as DNA, the CDR3 is TGCAGCGTTGCCCAGGGTAGTATCGGCAATCAGCCCCAGCATTTT.

The genes are TRBV7-8 and TRBJ1-5; 8 positions match TRBD1. Trimming removed 3 bases from V and 6 bases from J; junction bases left unmatched: 4. This CDR3 has 14 residues. Germline V lookup: CDR1 SGHVS, CDR2 FQNEAQ. The CDR3 nucleotides read TGTGCCAGCAGCTTGGTAGACAGGGGTCAGCCCCAGCATTTT. It encodes CASSLVDRGQPQHF.

This clone appeared once. The chain combines TRBV19 with TRBJ1-2, with unresolved D. V shed 5 bases and J shed 6 bases, with 16 bases lying between them. The CDR3 spans 14 residues. Germline V CDR1 and CDR2: LNHDA, SQIVND (reference sequence). CDR3 amino acids: CASSAWKKMDGYTF. Here the CDR3 DNA reads TGTGCCAGTAGTGCGTGGAAGAAGATGGATGGCTACACCTTC.

V and J are TRBV6-5 and TRBJ1-6; tentatively, D is TRBD1 (5 bases). The CDR3 runs 14 residues. V lost 5 bases and J 9 bases, leaving 14 bases between the germline ends. CDR1 is MNHEY, CDR2 SVGAGI, per germline. The CDR3 loop is CASSRTIDSSPLHF. CDR3 sequence (DNA): TGTGCCAGCAGTCGGACAATCGACAGTTCACCCCTCCACTTT.

The V call is TRBV5-1, the J call TRBJ1-2, with D possibly being TRBD1 (5 bases). The germline V gene has CDR1 SGHRS and CDR2 YFSETQ. Trimming left V 1 base short and J 6 bases short, with 7 bases between. The length of the CDR3 is 12 residues. CDR3 in amino acids: CASSLLGDGYTF. The DNA for the CDR3 is TGCGCCAGCAGCTTGTTGGGGGATGGCTACACCTTC.

The V gene is TRBV24-1, the J gene TRBJ2-5, with TRBD2 as a possible D gene (7 bases). CDR1 is KGHDR, CDR2 SFDVKD, per germline. Between the trimmed V and J ends, which lost 6 bases and 0 bases, there was a span of 10 bases. The CDR3 loop spans 14 amino acids. CDR3 sequence: CATSSGGDQETQYF. Here the CDR3 DNA reads TGTGCCACCAGTTCGGGGGGCGACCAAGAGACCCAGTACTTC.

This clone occurred once. This sequence joins TRBV7-6 and TRBJ2-6; D may be TRBD2 (6 bases). Trimming took 5 bases from V and 0 from J, leaving 11 bases between them. The CDR3 runs to 16 residues. Germline CDR1 is SGHVS and CDR2 is FNYEAQ. The CDR3 DNA reads as TGTGCCAGCAGCCCCATGGGGGGCTCTGGGGCCAACGTCCTGACTTTC. This translates into CASSPMGGSGANVLTF.

The chain joins TRBV6-5 to TRBJ1-3; 7 nucleotides align to TRBD1. After removal of 10 bases from V and 0 bases from J, the junction contained 9 bases not matched to a gene. Germline V CDR1 and CDR2: MNHEY, SVGAGI. CDR3 length equals 15 residues. CDR3 loop: CATRGGFSSGNTIYF. CDR3 DNA: TGTGCCACCAGGGGGGGCTTTTCCTCTGGAAACACCATATATTTT.

The chain couples TRBV6-2 or TRBV6-3 to TRBJ2-7; TRBD1 matches 7 bases. CDR1 is MNHEY, CDR2 SVGEGT, per germline. The ends lost 6 bases at V and 5 bases at J; junction bases unmatched: 7. The CDR3 spans 13 residues. In DNA form, the CDR3 reads TGTGCCAGCAGCATACAGGGGAACAACGAGCAGTACTTC. Amino acids: CASSIQGNNEQYF.

V usage is TRBV6-5 and J usage is TRBJ1-2, with TRBD1 matching over 10 bases. Germline V gene lookup returns CDR1 MNHEY and CDR2 SVGAGI. The length of the CDR3 is 13 residues. The trim removed 4 bases at V and 5 bases at J, leaving 1 base unmatched. The CDR3 reads CASSWTGGYGYTF. The CDR3 DNA follows: TGTGCCAGCAGTTGGACAGGGGGGTATGGCTACACCTTC.

This sequence joins TRBV4-1 and TRBJ2-7, with D unresolved. The V end was cut by 1 base, the J end by 0 bases, with 13 bases between. Per germline, CDR1 MGHRA and CDR2 YSYEKL. This CDR3 spans 16 amino acids. The CDR3 region has the DNA TGCGCCAGCAGCCAAGCCGACTTTTTACCCTCCTACGAGCAGTACTTC. This translates into CASSQADFLPSYEQYF.

The chain recombines TRBV2 with TRBJ2-3, with D tentatively TRBD1 or TRBD2 (5 bases each). Trimming removed 5 bases from V and 6 bases from J, with 9 bases in between. Germline assignment: CDR1 SNHLY and CDR2 FYNNEI. The CDR3 sequence is 12 residues long. CDR3 in amino acids: CASSRGVDTQYF. The CDR3 DNA reads TGTGCCAGCAGTCGAGGGGTGGATACGCAGTATTTT.

V gene TRBV11-2 combines with J gene TRBJ2-3; D is undetermined. V was clipped by 3 bases and J by 5 bases, with 6 bases between them. This CDR3 has 12 amino acids. The germline V gene has CDR1 SGHAT and CDR2 FQNNGV. In DNA form, the CDR3 reads TGTGCCAGCAGCTTGGTGGGAGATACGCAGTATTTT. It translates to CASSLVGDTQYF.